Detailed here is one T cell receptor beta chain. The antigen remains unidentified. The sample comes from a study of cytomegalovirus exposure and HLA in healthy donors. Regarding the study as a whole: Exclusion as indistinguishable affected some V segments, including TRBV6-2 and TRBV6-3. Earlier analysis looked at TCR beta V segments, and most were productive about 90% or about 30% of the time.

In nominal health when sampled, donors likely had unrecorded immune exposures nonetheless. The CDR3 is 15 residues long. Per the germline V gene, CDR1 is MNHEY and CDR2 is SVGAGI. The junction had 7 bases not matched to a gene; V was cut back by 6 bases and J by 3 bases. The study ran its PCR with 60 Vbeta and 13 Jbeta primers. Repertoires were generated with immunoSEQ multiplex PCR, while TCRdb's copy carries only in-frame clones and drops some. Found here are 130,000 or so clones, 60% to 80% of them singletons; the top ten hold around 1.5%. V and J are TRBV6-5 and TRBJ2-1; 8 bases agree with TRBD2. The receptor comes from a female donor in good health and CMV-seronegative. Sequenced: PBMCs. CDR3 nucleotide sequence: TGTGCCAGCAGGTCTAGCGGGTTAATCTACAATGAGCAGTTCTTC. Amino acids: CASRSSGLIYNEQFF.